This T cell receptor beta chain originates from a study of cytomegalovirus exposure and HLA in healthy donors. This clone showed up just a few times. PCR primers comprised 60 Vbeta and 13 Jbeta primers. The method was immunoSEQ multiplex PCR; TCRdb's version includes in-frame clones alone and lacks a portion of them. Among 150,000 to 200,000 clones listed, roughly 80% were seen once. The CDR3 loop spans 14 amino acids. V was trimmed by 0 bases and J by 4 bases, leaving 10 bases between them. Germline-derived CDR1 and CDR2 are SGHDT and YYEEEE. Material: PBMCs. This sequence joins TRBV5-6 and TRBJ2-5, with a weak D call TRBD1 (6 bases). The TCR originated in a female donor in good health and CMV-seronegative. The CDR3 here is CASSLVGRGETQYF. Here the CDR3 DNA reads TGTGCCAGCAGCTTGGTGGGCAGGGGAGAGACCCAGTACTTC.